This T cell receptor (beta chain) was captured by sequencing in a study of T cells in Graves' hyperthyroidism and ophthalmopathy. This clonotype has at least ten counts. Antigen: not known. General study results and limits: Ophthalmopathy, as predicted by the model, came a median roughly 6.5 months after the prediction.

Amplification of TCR beta CDR3 regions was performed using RNA transcripts as template. Initially, a first-round RT-PCR of the TCR CDR3 employed the HTBI primer set. From the multiplex PCR reads, TCRdb called clonotypes with MiXCR, one entry per CDR3 protein. The sample shows about 700,000 distinct CDR3 sequences, approximately 42% of them seen only once. The ends lost 7 bases at V and 4 bases at J; junction bases unmatched: 7. Germline V CDR1 and CDR2: SGHTA, FQGNSA. This CDR3 region has 14 residues. This receptor was obtained from an adult man with Graves' disease, either hyperthyroidism or ophthalmopathy (not recorded which). The chain couples TRBV7-2 to TRBJ1-3; 7 nucleotides align to TRBD1. The specimen sequenced was peripheral blood or thyroid tissue (not recorded which). This CDR3 is CASNQGGAGNTIYF. The DNA of the CDR3 is TGTGCCAGCAATCAAGGGGGCGCGGGAAACACCATATATTTT. Variable domain in full (rest from reference TRBV7-2 and TRBJ1-3): GAGVSQSPSNKVTEKGKDVELRCDPISGHTALYWYRQSLGQGLEFLIYFQGNSAPDKSGLPSDRFSAERTGGSVSTLTIQRTQQEDSAVYLCASNQGGAGNTIYFGEGSWLTVV.